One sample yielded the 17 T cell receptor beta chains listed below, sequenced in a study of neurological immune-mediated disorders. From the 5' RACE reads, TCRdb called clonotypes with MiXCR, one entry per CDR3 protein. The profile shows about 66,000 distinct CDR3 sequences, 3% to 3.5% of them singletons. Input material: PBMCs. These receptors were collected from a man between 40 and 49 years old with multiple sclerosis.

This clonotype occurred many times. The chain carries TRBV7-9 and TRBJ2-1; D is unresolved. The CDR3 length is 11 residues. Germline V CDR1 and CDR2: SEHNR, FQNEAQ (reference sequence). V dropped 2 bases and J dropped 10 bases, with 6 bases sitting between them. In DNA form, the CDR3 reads TGTGCCAGCAGCTTAAAGCACGAGCAGTTCTTC. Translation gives CASSLKHEQFF.

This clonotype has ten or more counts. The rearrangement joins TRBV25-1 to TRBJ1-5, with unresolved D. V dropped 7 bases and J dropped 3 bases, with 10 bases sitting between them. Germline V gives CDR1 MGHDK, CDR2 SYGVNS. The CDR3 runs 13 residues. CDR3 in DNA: TGTGCCAGCAAGGACGGAAACAATCAGCCCCAGCATTTT. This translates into CASKDGNNQPQHF.

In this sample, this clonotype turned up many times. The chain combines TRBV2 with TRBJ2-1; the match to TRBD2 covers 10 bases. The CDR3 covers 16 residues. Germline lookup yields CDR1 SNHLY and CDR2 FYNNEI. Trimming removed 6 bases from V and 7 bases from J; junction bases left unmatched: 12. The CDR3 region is CASRGTLAGVTNEQFF. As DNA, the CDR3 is TGTGCCAGCAGGGGGACCCTAGCGGGAGTAACAAATGAGCAGTTCTTC.

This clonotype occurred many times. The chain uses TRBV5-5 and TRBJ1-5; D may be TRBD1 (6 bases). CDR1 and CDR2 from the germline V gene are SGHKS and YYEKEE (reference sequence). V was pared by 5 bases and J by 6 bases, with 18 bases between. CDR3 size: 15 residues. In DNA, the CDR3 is TGTGCCAGCAGTTCAGGTCCAGGGGACGGTCAGCCCCAGCATTTT. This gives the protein CASSSGPGDGQPQHF.

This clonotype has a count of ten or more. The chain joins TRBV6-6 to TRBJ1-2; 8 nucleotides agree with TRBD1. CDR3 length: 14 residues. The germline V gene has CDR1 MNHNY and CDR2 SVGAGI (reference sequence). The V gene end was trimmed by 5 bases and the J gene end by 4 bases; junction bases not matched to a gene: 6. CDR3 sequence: CASSPQQGVYGYTF. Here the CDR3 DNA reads TGTGCCAGCAGTCCTCAACAGGGGGTCTATGGCTACACCTTC.

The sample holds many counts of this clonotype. In DNA form, the CDR3 reads TGTGCCAGCAGTGAATCGGGGTGGAACGACGAGCAGTACTTC. Translation: CASSESGWNDEQYF. V is TRBV2 and J is TRBJ2-7; weak D call: TRBD2 (5 bases). Germline loops: CDR1 SNHLY, CDR2 FYNNEI. Trimming shortened V by 2 bases and J by 5 bases, and 13 bases separated the two germline ends. The length of the CDR3 is 14 residues.

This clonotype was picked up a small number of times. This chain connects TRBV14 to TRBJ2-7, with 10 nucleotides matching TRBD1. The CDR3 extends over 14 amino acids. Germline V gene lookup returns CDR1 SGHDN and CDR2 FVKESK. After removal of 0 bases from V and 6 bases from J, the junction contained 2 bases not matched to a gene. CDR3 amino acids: CASSQDGTGVEQYF. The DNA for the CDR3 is TGTGCCAGCAGCCAAGACGGGACAGGGGTCGAGCAGTACTTC.

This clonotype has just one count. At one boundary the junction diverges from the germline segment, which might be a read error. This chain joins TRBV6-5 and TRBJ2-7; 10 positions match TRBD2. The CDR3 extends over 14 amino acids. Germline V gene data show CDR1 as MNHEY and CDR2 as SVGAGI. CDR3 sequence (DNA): TGTGCCTGCAGCCCTAGCGGGAGCTCCTACGAGCAGTACTTC. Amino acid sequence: CACSPSGSSYEQYF.

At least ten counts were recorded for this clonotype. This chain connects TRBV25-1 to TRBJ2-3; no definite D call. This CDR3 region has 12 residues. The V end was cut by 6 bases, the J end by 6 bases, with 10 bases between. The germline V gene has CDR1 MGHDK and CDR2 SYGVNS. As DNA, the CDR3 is TGTGCCAGCAGCTCCCCTGGGGATACGCAGTATTTT. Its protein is CASSSPGDTQYF. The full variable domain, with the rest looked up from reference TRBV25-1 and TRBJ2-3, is EADIYQTPRYLVIGTGKKITLECSQTMGHDKMYWYQQDPGMELHLIHYSYGVNSTEKGDLSSESTVSRIRTEHFPLTLESARPSHTSQYLCASSSPGDTQYFGPGTRLTVL.

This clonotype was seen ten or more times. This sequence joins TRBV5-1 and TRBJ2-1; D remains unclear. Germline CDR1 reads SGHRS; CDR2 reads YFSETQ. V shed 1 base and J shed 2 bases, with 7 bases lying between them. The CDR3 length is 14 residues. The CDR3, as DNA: TGCGCCAGCAGCTTGACGGCCGCCTACAATGAGCAGTTCTTC. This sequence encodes CASSLTAAYNEQFF.

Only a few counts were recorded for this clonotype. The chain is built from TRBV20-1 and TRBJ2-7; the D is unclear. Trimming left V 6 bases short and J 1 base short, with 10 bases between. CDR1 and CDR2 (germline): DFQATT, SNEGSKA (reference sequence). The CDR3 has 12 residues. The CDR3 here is CSAARPSYEQYF. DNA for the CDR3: TGCAGTGCCGCCCGGCCTTCCTACGAGCAGTACTTC.

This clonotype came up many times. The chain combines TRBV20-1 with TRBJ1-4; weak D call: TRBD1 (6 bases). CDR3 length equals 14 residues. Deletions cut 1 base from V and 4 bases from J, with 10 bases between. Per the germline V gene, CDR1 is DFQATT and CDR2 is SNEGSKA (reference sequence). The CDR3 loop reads CSARGRGGNEKLFF. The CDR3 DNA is TGCAGTGCTAGAGGCAGGGGAGGTAATGAAAAACTGTTTTTT.

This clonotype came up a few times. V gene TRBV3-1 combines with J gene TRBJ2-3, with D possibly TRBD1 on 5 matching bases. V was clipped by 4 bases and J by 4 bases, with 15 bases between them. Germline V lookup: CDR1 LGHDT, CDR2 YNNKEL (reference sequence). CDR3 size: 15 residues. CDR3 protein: CASSLGPLGSDTQYF. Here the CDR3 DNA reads TGTGCCAGCAGCCTGGGGCCCTTAGGGTCAGATACGCAGTATTTT.

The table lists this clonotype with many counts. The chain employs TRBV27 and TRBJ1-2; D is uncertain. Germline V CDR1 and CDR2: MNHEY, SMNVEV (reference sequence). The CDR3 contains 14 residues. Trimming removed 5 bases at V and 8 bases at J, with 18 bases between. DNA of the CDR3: TGTGCCAGCAGTACCCAGAGTGACTCCTGGGGCTACACCTTC. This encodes CASSTQSDSWGYTF.

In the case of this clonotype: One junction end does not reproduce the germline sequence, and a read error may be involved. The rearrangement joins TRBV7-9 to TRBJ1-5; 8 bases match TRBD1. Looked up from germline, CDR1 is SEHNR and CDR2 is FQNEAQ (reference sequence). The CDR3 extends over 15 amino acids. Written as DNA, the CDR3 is TGTGCCAGTAGCTCGACAGGGGCAGGGACTCAGACCCAGAATTTT. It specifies CASSSTGAGTQTQNF.

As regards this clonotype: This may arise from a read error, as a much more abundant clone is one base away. The CDR3 DNA sequence: TGTGCCAGTGGGAAGAGGGAGGACACTGAAGCTTTCTTT. It translates to CASGKREDTEAFF. The chain has TRBV3-1 and TRBJ1-1; D ambiguous. Germline V lookup: CDR1 LGHDT, CDR2 YNNKEL (reference sequence). This CDR3 is 13 amino acids long. With 9 bases removed from V and 3 bases from J, the gap between germline ends came to 14 bases.

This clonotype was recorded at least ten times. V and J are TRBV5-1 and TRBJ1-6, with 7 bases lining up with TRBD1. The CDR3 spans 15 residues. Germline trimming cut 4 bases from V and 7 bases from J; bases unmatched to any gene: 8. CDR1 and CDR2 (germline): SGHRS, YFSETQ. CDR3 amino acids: CASSLPGTANSPLHF. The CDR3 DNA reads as TGCGCCAGCAGCCTACCAGGGACAGCGAATTCACCCCTCCACTTT.